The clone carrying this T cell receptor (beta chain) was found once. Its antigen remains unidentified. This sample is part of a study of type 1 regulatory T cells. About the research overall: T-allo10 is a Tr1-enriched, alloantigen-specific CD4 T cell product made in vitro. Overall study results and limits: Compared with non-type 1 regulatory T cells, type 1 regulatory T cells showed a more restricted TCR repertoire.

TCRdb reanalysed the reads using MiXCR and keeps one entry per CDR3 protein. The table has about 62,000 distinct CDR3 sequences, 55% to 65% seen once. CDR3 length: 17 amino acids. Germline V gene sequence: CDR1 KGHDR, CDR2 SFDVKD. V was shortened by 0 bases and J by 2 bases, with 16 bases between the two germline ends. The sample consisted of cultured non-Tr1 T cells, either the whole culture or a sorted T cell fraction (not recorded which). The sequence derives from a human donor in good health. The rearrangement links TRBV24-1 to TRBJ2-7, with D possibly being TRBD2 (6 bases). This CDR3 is CATSDLLRGSGPYEQYF. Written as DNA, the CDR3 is TGTGCCACCAGTGATTTGCTCCGGGGGAGCGGGCCCTACGAGCAGTACTTC.